This entry features one T cell receptor beta chain sequence. Antigen unknown. CDR1 and CDR2 (germline): SGHTA, FQGNSA. Trimming pared 6 bases from V and 6 bases from J, leaving 7 bases between. CDR3 size: 11 residues. The source of the sample is a study of beta chain features in type 1 diabetes. General observations from the study: Among all four CD4+ subsets, Type 1 diabetes patients had TCRB CDR3s that were moderately but significantly shorter.

Expressed TCRB transcripts were sequenced after all isolated RNA was converted to cDNA. Generated by immunoSEQ multiplex PCR, the TCRdb table keeps only in-frame clones and is missing some. The sample records over 150,000 clones, 10% being singletons. This TCR was sampled from a man aged 30 to 45 with type 1 diabetes. The chain joins TRBV7-2 to TRBJ2-3; D is ambiguous. Material: central memory CD4+ T cells from blood. Here the CDR3 reads CASRSGDTQYF. Here the CDR3 DNA reads TGTGCCAGCAGGTCAGGTGATACGCAGTATTTT. The full variable domain, rest sourced from reference TRBV7-2 and TRBJ2-3, is GAGVSQSPSNKVTEKGKDVELRCDPISGHTALYWYRQSLGQGLEFLIYFQGNSAPDKSGLPSDRFSAERTGGSVSTLTIQRTQQEDSAVYLCASRSGDTQYFGPGTRLTVL.